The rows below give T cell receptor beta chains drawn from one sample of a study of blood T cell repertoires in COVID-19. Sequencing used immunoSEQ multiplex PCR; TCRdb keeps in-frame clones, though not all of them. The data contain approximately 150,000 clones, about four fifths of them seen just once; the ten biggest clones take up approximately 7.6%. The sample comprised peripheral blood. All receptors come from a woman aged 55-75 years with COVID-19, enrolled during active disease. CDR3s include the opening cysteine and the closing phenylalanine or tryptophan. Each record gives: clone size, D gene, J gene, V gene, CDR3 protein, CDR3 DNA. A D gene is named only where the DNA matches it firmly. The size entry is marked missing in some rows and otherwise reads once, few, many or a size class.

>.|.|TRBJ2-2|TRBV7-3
CASSPGRRTGELFF
TGTGCCAGCAGCCCGGGTCGGCGGACCGGGGAGCTGTTTTTT
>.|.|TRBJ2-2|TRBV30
CAWSKKQGNTGELFF
TGTGCCTGGAGTAAGAAACAGGGTAACACCGGGGAGCTGTTTTTT
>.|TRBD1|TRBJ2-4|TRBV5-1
CASSQGARREDIQYF
TGCGCCAGCAGTCAGGGGGCGCGGAGAGAGGACATTCAGTACTTC
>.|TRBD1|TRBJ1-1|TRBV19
CASSPRTGHGVEAFF
TGTGCCAGTAGTCCCCGGACAGGCCATGGGGTTGAAGCTTTCTTT
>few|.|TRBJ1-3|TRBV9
CASSAGTLGGNTIYF
TGTGCCAGCAGCGCCGGGACATTGGGAGGAAACACCATATATTTT
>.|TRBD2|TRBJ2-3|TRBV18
CASSPILAGDLYF
TGTGCCAGCTCACCAATCCTAGCGGGAGACCTGTATTTT
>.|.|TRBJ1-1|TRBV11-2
CASSEATEAFF
TGTGCCAGCAGCGAGGCAACTGAAGCTTTCTTT
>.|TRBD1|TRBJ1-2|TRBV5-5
CASSLGDRENYGYTF
TGTGCCAGCAGCTTGGGGGACAGGGAGAACTATGGCTACACCTTC
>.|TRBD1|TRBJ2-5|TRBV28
CASSLAGQDEETQYF
TGTGCCAGCAGTTTGGCGGGACAGGACGAAGAGACCCAGTACTTC
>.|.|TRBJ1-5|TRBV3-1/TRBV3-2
CASSPHGQSFNQPQHF
TGTGCCAGCAGCCCCCACGGACAGTCGTTCAATCAGCCCCAGCATTTT
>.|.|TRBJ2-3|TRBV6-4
CASSFRGNMRTDTQYF
TGTGCCAGCAGTTTCCGGGGGAATATGCGCACAGATACGCAGTATTTT
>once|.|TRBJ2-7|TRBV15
CATSGGTAYEQYF
TGTGCCACCAGCGGGGGGACCGCCTACGAGCAGTACTTC
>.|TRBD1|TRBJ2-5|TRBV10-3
CAISQTGQGQETQYF
TGTGCCATCAGTCAAACGGGACAGGGACAAGAGACCCAGTACTTC
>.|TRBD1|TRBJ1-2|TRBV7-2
CASSTTTGEVNGYTF
TGTGCCAGCAGCACAACGACAGGGGAGGTTAATGGCTACACCTTC
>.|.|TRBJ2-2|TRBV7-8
CASSSLAGLFF
TGTGCCAGCAGCTCTCTGGCGGGGCTGTTTTTT
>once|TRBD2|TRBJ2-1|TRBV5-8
CASSLALGVAGVGNNEQFF
TGTGCCAGCAGCTTGGCCCTCGGGGTAGCGGGCGTTGGGAACAATGAGCAGTTCTTC
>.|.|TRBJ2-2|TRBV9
CASSVAVSNTGELFF
TGTGCCAGCAGCGTAGCTGTCAGTAACACCGGGGAGCTGTTTTTT
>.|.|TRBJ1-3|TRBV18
CASSPTNRDTIYF
TGTGCCAGCTCTCCTACCAATCGGGACACCATATATTTT
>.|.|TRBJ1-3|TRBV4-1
CASSRIDGGSSGNTIYF
TGCGCCAGCAGCCGTATCGATGGGGGGAGCTCTGGAAACACCATATATTTT
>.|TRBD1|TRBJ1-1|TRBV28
CASSYPTGMNTEAFF
TGTGCCAGCAGTTACCCGACAGGGATGAACACTGAAGCTTTCTTT
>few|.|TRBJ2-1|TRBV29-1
CSVNGGGAYEQFF
TGCAGCGTTAATGGCGGAGGGGCCTATGAGCAGTTCTTC
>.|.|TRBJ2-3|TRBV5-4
CASSLFAGTDTQYF
TGTGCCAGCAGCTTGTTCGCGGGGACAGATACGCAGTATTTT
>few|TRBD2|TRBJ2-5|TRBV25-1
CASRDSGTSGGWTQYF
TGTGCCAGCAGGGATTCGGGGACTAGCGGGGGTTGGACCCAGTACTTC
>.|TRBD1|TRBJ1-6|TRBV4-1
CASSQRSLRTGYNSPLHF
TGCGCCAGCAGCCAACGAAGTCTTAGGACAGGGTACAATTCACCCCTCCACTTT
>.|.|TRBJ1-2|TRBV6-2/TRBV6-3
CASSYSGTKDGFGYTF
TGTGCCAGCAGTTACTCTGGGACAAAGGATGGTTTTGGCTACACCTTC
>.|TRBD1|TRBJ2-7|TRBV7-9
CASSLDPGQGAREQYF
TGTGCCAGCAGCTTAGACCCGGGACAGGGGGCGCGGGAGCAGTACTTC
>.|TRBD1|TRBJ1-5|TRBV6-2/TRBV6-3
CASSTRQGQNQPQHF
TGTGCCAGCAGTACCCGACAGGGGCAGAATCAGCCCCAGCATTTT
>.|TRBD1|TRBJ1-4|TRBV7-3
CASSLTGTGGEKLFF
TGTGCCAGCAGCCTTACCGGGACAGGGGGCGAAAAACTGTTTTTT
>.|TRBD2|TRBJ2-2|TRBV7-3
CASSLGLAGGTGELFF
TGTGCCAGCAGCTTAGGCCTAGCGGGAGGCACCGGGGAGCTGTTTTTT
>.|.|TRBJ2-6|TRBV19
CATKSVRGSGANVLTF
TGTGCCACCAAGTCAGTCAGAGGCTCTGGGGCCAACGTCCTGACTTTC
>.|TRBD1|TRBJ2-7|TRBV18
CASSAGGMYEQYF
TGTGCCAGCTCGGCAGGGGGCATGTACGAGCAGTACTTC
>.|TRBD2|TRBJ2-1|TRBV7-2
CASSLEARLAAYNEQFF
TGTGCCAGCAGCTTAGAAGCGAGACTAGCGGCCTACAATGAGCAGTTCTTC
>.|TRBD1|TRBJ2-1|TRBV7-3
CASSSGTGGFNEQFF
TGTGCCAGCAGCTCCGGGACAGGGGGCTTCAATGAGCAGTTCTTC
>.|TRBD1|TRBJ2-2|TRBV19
CASNRGRAWNTGELFF
TGTGCCAGTAACAGGGGGCGAGCCTGGAACACCGGGGAGCTGTTTTTT
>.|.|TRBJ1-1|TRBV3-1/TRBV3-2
CASSQTLNTEAFF
TGTGCCAGCAGCCAAACACTGAACACTGAAGCTTTCTTT
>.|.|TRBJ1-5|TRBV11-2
CASSTNPGNPPKPQHF
TGTGCCAGCAGCACAAACCCAGGGAACCCCCCCAAGCCCCAGCATTTT
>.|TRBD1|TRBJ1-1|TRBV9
CASSEHAGTGRNTEAFF
TGTGCCAGCAGCGAGCATGCGGGGACAGGGAGGAACACTGAAGCTTTCTTT
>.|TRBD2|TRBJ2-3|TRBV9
CASSVGGLAGETDTQYF
TGTGCCAGCAGCGTAGGAGGCCTAGCGGGAGAAACAGATACGCAGTATTTT
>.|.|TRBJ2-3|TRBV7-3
CASSLSLDTQYF
TGTGCCAGCAGCTTATCTCTAGATACGCAGTATTTT
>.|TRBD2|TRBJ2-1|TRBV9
CASGRGAALPNEQFF
TGTGCCAGCGGGAGGGGAGCGGCGTTACCCAATGAGCAGTTCTTC
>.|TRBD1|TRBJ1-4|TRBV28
CASGQLNEKLFF
TGTGCCTCGGGACAGCTTAATGAAAAACTGTTTTTT
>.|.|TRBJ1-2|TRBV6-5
CASRRQVGNGYTF
TGTGCCAGCAGGCGACAGGTGGGAAATGGCTACACCTTC
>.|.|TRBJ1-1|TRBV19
CASSIINTEAFF
TGTGCCAGTAGTATTATAAACACTGAAGCTTTCTTT
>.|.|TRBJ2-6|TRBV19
CASTLQRSGANVLTF
TGTGCCAGTACTCTCCAGCGGTCTGGGGCCAACGTCCTGACTTTC
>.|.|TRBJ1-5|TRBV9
CASSVASGGQPQHF
TGTGCCAGCAGCGTAGCTTCAGGTGGTCAGCCCCAGCATTTT
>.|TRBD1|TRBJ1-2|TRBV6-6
CASSNTGGVYGYTF
TGTGCCAGCAGCAATACAGGGGGCGTCTATGGCTACACCTTC